These T cell receptor beta chains were read from a single sample in a study of spatial heterogeneity in lung cancer. TCRdb ran MiXCR on the 5' RACE reads and lists one entry per CDR3 protein. The sample gives some 39,000 distinct CDR3 sequences, around 7.1% of which show up once; about 39% is in the top ten. The sequenced sample was PBMCs, obtained at surgery. The receptors here all came from a female donor with early-stage non-small cell lung cancer. Each CDR3 is given without its conserved first and last residue. Each record gives: V gene, CDR3 protein.

V: TRBV19
CDR3: ASSEMGQALNEQF

V: TRBV10-3
CDR3: AISDHTDTQY

V: TRBV18
CDR3: ASSTATAQETQY

V: TRBV23-1
CDR3: ASSQSPRLKQGAHEQY

V: TRBV21-1
CDR3: ASSRQGIDIQY

V: TRBV5-1
CDR3: ASSLFSRGYEQY

V: TRBV7-9
CDR3: ASSQQGFYGYT

V: TRBV6-2/TRBV6-3
CDR3: ASRREDRSRQPQH

V: TRBV12-3/TRBV12-4
CDR3: ASSLAPGTRQPQH

V: TRBV29-1
CDR3: SVSQKQGGGSYEQY

V: TRBV20-1
CDR3: SARVGTSGTDTQY

V: TRBV9
CDR3: ASSVGGSQETQY

V: TRBV5-1
CDR3: ASSFAGTSGGADTQY

V: TRBV15
CDR3: ATSRDVRGRGGNQPQH

V: TRBV6-5
CDR3: ASTREYRTGELF

V: TRBV6-5
CDR3: ASSLDGATNEKLF

V: TRBV6-5
CDR3: ASSQGNTEAF

V: TRBV7-2
CDR3: ASSLSLAAGELF

V: TRBV5-4
CDR3: ASSLGGGSSYNEQF

V: TRBV18
CDR3: ASSPGWGDQPQH

V: TRBV18
CDR3: ASSPWDREYGEQF

V: TRBV10-2
CDR3: ASKPGQYTEAF

V: TRBV5-1
CDR3: ASSPRDSFDTEAF

V: TRBV5-1
CDR3: ASSLPRGSSGANVLT

V: TRBV7-2
CDR3: ATALLGGTYEQY

V: TRBV20-1
CDR3: SALLAPGNNEQF

V: TRBV5-1
CDR3: ASSLPAGGRETQY

V: TRBV5-1
CDR3: ASSLAGTGGQNEQF

V: TRBV24-1
CDR3: ATSDAAGAHYNEQF

V: TRBV7-9
CDR3: ASSLLGGVIDEQF

V: TRBV29-1
CDR3: SSRDRDGTDTQY

V: TRBV3-1
CDR3: ASSQDRGGPGY

V: TRBV12-3/TRBV12-4
CDR3: ASRAIGDEKLF

V: TRBV7-2
CDR3: ASALLSGGQNYGYT

V: TRBV6-1
CDR3: ASSEEFLEQF

V: TRBV7-2
CDR3: ASSSDRGAKNIQY

V: TRBV3-1
CDR3: ASSQALAGRETQY